Each of the 3 T cell receptor beta chains below was sequenced from the same sample in a study of T-cell reconstitution after alpha-beta-depleted transplantation in children. Unique molecular identifiers were used to barcode this TCRbeta library. Using its own MiXCR run on the PCR reads, TCRdb lists one record per CDR3 protein. The sample carries some 600,000 distinct CDR3 sequences, roughly 17% recorded once. Sequenced here: PBMCs from the stem cell graft donor, sampled from the stem cell graft. All receptors derive from a human donor who donated a stem cell graft to a child with acute myeloid leukemia.

This clonotype was seen ten or more times. The chain uses TRBV11-2 and TRBJ1-2, with D unresolved. CDR3 length: 14 amino acids. CDR1 is SGHAT and CDR2 is FQNNGV in the germline V gene. The V and J ends lost 1 base and 4 bases respectively, with 10 bases between them. CDR3 sequence: CASSLGASSYGYTF. The CDR3 coding sequence is TGTGCCAGCAGCTTAGGGGCCTCGAGCTATGGCTACACCTTC.

There are many counts of this clonotype. The CDR3 DNA reads as TGTGCCTGGAGTGTGCAGGGATATTATGGCTACACCTTC. Residues: CAWSVQGYYGYTF. V and J are TRBV30 and TRBJ1-2; TRBD1 might be the D (5 bases). Germline assignment: CDR1 GTSNPN and CDR2 SVGIG (reference sequence). The CDR3 runs 13 residues. Trimming took 0 bases from V and 5 from J, leaving 10 bases between them. The variable domain in full, with the rest retrieved from reference TRBV30 and TRBJ1-2, is SQTIHQWPATLVQPVGSPLSLECTVEGTSNPNLYWYRQAAGRGLQLLFYSVGIGQISSEVPQNLSASRPQDRQFILSSKKLLLSDSGFYLCAWSVQGYYGYTFGSGTRLTVV.

This clonotype was seen a few times. This chain joins TRBV20-1 and TRBJ2-5, with TRBD2 matching 11 bases. The CDR3 extends over 14 amino acids. V trimming: 3 bases; J trimming: 4 bases; junction bases outside the gene matches: 4. CDR1 DFQATT and CDR2 SNEGSKA come from the germline V gene (reference sequence). The DNA of the CDR3 is TGCAGTGCTAGTCGGACTAGCGGGCCAGAGACCCAGTACTTC. It is translated as CSASRTSGPETQYF.